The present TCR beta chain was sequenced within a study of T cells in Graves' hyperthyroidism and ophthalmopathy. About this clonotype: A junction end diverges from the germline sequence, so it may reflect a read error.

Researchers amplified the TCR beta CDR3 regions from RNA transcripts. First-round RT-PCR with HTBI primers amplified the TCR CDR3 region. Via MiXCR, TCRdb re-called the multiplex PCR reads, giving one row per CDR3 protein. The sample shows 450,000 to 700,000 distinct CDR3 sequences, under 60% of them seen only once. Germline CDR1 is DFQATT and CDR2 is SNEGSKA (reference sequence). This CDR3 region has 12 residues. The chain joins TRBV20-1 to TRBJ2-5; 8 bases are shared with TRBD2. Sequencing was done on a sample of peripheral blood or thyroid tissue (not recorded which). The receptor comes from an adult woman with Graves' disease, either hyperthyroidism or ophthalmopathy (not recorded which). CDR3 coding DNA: TGCAGTCATAGGACAGAGCGGGAGAGCCAGTACTTC. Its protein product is CSHRTERESQYF.